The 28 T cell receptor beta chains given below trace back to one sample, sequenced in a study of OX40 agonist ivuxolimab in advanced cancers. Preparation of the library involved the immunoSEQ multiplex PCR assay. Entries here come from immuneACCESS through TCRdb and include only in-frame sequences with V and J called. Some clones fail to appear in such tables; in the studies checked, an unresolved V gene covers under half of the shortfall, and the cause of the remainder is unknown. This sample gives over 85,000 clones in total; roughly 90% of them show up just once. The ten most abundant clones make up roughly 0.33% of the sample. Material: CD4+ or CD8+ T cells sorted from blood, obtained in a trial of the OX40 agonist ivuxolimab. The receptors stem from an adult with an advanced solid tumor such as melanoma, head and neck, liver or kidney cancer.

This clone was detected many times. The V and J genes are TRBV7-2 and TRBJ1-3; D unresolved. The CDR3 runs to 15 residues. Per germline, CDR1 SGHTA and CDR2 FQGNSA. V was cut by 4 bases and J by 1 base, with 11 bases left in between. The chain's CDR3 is CASSSEFRSGNTIYF. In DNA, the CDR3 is TGTGCCAGCAGCTCAGAGTTTAGATCTGGAAACACCATATATTTT.

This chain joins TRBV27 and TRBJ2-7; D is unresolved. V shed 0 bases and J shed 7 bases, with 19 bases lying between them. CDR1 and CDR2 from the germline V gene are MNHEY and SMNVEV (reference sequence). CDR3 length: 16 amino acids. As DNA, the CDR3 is TGTGCCAGCAGTTTATCGTCTGATCCTCGCGGACGAGAGCAGTACTTC. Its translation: CASSLSSDPRGREQYF.

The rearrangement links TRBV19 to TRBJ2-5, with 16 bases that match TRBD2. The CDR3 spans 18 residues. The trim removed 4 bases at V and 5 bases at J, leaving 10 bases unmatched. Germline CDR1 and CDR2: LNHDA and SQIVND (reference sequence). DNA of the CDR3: TGTGCCAGTAGTACAGTGGGACTAGCGGGAGGGATTCGGGAGACCCAGTACTTC. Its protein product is CASSTVGLAGGIRETQYF.

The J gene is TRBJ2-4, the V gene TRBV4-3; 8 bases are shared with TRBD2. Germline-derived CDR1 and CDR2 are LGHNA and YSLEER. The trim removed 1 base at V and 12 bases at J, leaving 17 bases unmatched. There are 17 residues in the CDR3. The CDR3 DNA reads TGCGCCAGCAGCCAAGCCAGAATAGGGCCTTCTAGCGGGCCTCAGTACTTC. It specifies CASSQARIGPSSGPQYF.

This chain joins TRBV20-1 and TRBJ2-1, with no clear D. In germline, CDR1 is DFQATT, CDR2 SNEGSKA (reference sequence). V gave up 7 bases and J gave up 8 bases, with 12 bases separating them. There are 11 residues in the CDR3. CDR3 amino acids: CSVHLGYEQFF. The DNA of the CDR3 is TGCAGTGTCCATTTGGGCTATGAGCAGTTCTTC.

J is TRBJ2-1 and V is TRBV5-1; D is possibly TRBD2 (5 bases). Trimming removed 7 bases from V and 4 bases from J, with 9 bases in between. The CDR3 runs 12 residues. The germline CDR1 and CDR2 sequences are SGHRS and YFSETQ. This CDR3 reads CASSEGYNEQFF. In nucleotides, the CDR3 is TGCGCCAGCTCCGAGGGTTACAATGAGCAGTTCTTC.

DNA for the CDR3: TGTGCCAGCAGCTTAGCCGGTGTAGGGGGCCTTTTCTATGGCTACACCTTC. The encoded protein is CASSLAGVGGLFYGYTF. This chain links TRBV11-2 with TRBJ1-2; 7 nucleotides align to TRBD1. The CDR3 covers 17 residues. In germline, CDR1 is SGHAT, CDR2 FQNNGV. With V trimmed by 1 base and J by 4 bases, 12 bases remained unmatched.

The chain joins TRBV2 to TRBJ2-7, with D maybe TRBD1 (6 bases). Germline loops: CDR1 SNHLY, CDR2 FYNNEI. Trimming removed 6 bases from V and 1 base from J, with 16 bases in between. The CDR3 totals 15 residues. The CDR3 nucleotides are TGTGCCAGCAGCGACCACGCAGGGGAATCCTACGAGCAGTACTTC. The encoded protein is CASSDHAGESYEQYF. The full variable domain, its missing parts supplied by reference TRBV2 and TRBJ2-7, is EPEVTQTPSHQVTQMGQEVILRCVPISNHLYFYWYRQILGQKVEFLVSFYNNEISEKSEIFDDQFSVERPDGSNFTLKIRSTKLEDSAMYFCASSDHAGESYEQYFGPGTRLTVT.

CDR3 in DNA: TGTGCCAGCAGCCAAGCGATGGGCGCGGGGGACTCCTACAATGAGCAGTTCTTC. This gives the protein CASSQAMGAGDSYNEQFF. This chain uses TRBV4-2 with TRBJ2-1; 7 bases agree with TRBD2. Germline CDR1 and CDR2: LGHNA and YNFKEQ. This CDR3 has 18 amino acids. Losses at the gene ends were 1 base for V and 0 bases for J; bases not matched to a gene: 9.

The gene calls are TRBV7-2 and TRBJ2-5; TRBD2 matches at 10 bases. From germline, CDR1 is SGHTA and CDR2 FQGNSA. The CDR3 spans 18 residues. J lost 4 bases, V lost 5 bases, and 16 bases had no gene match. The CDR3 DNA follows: TGTGCCAGCAGCCTCTCCCCCCCTCTAGCGGGAGTATCAGAGACCCAGTACTTC. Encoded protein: CASSLSPPLAGVSETQYF.

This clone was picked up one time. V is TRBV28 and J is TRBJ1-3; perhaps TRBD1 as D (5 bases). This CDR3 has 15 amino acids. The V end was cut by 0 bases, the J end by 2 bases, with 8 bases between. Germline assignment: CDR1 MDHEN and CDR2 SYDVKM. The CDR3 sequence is CASSLWQGAGNTIYF. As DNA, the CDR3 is TGTGCCAGCAGTTTATGGCAGGGAGCTGGAAACACCATATATTTT.

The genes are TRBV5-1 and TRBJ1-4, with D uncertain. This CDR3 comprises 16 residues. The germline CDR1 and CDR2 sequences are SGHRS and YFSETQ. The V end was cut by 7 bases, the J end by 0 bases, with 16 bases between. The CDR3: CASAITGTTTNEKLFF. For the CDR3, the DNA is TGCGCCAGCGCTATTACCGGCACCACAACTAATGAAAAACTGTTTTTT.

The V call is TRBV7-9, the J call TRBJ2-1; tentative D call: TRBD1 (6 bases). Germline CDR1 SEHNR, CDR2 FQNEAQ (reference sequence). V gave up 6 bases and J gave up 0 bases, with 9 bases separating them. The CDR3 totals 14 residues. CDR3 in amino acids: CASSTGNSYNEQFF. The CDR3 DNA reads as TGTGCCAGCAGTACAGGGAACTCCTACAATGAGCAGTTCTTC.

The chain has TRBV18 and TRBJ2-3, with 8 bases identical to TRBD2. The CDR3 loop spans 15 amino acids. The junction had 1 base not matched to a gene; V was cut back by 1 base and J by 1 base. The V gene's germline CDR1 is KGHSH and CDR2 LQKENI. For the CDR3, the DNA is TGTGCCAGCTCACCACGAGCGGGAGGCACAGATACGCAGTATTTT. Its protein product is CASSPRAGGTDTQYF.

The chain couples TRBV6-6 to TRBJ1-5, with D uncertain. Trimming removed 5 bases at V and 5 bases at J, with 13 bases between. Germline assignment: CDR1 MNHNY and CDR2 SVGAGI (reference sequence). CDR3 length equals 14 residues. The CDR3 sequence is CASSTSDGDQPQHF. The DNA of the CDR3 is TGTGCCAGCAGTACATCGGACGGGGATCAGCCCCAGCATTTT.

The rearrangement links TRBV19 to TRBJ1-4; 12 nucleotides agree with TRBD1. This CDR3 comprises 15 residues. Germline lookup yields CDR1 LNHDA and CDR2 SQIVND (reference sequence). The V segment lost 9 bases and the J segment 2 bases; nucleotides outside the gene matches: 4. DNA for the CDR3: TGTGCCAGCCGGGACAGGGGGCGCACTAATGAAAAACTGTTTTTT. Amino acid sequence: CASRDRGRTNEKLFF.

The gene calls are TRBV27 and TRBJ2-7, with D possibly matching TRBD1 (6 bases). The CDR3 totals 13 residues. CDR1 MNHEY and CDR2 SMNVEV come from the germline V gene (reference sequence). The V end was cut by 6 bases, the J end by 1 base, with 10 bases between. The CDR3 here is CASSRQVSYEQYF. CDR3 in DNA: TGTGCCAGCAGCCGACAGGTATCCTACGAGCAGTACTTC.

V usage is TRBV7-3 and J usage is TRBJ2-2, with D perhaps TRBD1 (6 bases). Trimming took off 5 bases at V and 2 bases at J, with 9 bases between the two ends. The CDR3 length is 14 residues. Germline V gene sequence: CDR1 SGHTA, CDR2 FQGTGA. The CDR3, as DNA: TGTGCCAGCAGCCGGACAGAAAACACCGGGGAGCTGTTTTTT. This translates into CASSRTENTGELFF.

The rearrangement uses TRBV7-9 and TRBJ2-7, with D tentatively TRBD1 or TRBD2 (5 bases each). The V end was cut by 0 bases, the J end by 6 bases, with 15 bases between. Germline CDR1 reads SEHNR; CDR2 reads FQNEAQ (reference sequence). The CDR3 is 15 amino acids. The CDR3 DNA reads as TGTGCCAGCAGCTTAGCGGGACCCACCGAAGGCGAGCAGTACTTC. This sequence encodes CASSLAGPTEGEQYF.

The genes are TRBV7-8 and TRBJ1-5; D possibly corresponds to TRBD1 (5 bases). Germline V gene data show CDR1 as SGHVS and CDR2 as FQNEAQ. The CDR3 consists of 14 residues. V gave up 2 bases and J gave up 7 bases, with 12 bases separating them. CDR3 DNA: TGTGCCAGCAGCTTAATTTCTGGGGCCCAGCCCCAGCATTTT. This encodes CASSLISGAQPQHF.

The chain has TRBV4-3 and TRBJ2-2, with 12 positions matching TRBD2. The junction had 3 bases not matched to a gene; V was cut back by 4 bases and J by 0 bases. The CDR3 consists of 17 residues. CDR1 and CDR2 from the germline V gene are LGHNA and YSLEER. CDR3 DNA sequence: TGCGCCAGCAGCCCCCGGACTAGCGGGACGAACACCGGGGAGCTGTTTTTT. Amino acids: CASSPRTSGTNTGELFF.

In DNA form, the CDR3 reads TGTGCCAGCAGCTTAGAAATTGGTGAGCAGTTCTTC. This translates into CASSLEIGEQFF. The V and J genes are TRBV7-3 and TRBJ2-1; the D is unclear. Per the germline V gene, CDR1 is SGHTA and CDR2 is FQGTGA. The CDR3 is 12 amino acids. V was cut by 2 bases and J by 9 bases, with 8 bases left in between.

The CDR3 spells CASSLAPLNTEAFF. The DNA for the CDR3 is TGTGCCAGCAGCTTGGCCCCGTTGAACACTGAAGCTTTCTTT. This rearrangement joins TRBV5-5 to TRBJ1-1, with D unclear. Deletions cut 0 bases from V and 0 bases from J, with 6 bases between. The CDR3 is 14 residues long. Looked up from germline, CDR1 is SGHKS and CDR2 is YYEKEE (reference sequence).

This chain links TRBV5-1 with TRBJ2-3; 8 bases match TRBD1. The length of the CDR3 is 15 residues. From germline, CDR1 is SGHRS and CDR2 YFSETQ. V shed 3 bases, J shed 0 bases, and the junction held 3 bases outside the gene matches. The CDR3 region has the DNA TGCGCCAGCAGCTACCGGGACAGGAGCACAGATACGCAGTATTTT. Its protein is CASSYRDRSTDTQYF.

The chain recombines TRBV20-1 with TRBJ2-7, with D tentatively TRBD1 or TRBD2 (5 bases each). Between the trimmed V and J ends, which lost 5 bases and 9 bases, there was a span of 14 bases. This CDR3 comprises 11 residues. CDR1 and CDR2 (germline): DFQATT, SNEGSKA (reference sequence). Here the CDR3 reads CSAPSIQGQYF. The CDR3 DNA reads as TGCAGTGCTCCTAGCATCCAGGGGCAGTACTTC.

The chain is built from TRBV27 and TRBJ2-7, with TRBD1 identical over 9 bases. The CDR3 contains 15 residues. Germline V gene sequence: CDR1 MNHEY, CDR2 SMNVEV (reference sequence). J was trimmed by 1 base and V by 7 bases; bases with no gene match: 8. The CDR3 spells CASTPPGQGSYEQYF. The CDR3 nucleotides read TGTGCCAGCACCCCCCCGGGACAGGGATCCTACGAGCAGTACTTC.

In DNA, the CDR3 is TGTGCCAGCAGCCTCCCAAGCTCCTACGAGCAGTACTTC. It specifies CASSLPSSYEQYF. The chain is built from TRBV5-6 and TRBJ2-7; no clear D. This CDR3 comprises 13 residues. CDR1 and CDR2 (germline): SGHDT, YYEEEE. V lost 4 bases to trimming and J lost 0 bases, with 8 bases between them.

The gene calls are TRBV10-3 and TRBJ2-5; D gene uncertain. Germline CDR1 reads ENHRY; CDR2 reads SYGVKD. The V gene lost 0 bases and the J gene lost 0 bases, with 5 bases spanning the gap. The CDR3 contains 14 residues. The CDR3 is CAISESQNQETQYF. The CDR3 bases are TGTGCCATCAGTGAGTCCCAGAACCAAGAGACCCAGTACTTC.